These 30 T cell receptor beta chains were sequenced from one sample in a study of Ad26.COV2.S vaccination and SARS-CoV-2 variants (dated by TCRdb to the early 2020s). Libraries were constructed by the immunoSEQ multiplex PCR assay. Here the immuneACCESS table is served through TCRdb, limited to in-frame sequences with V and J called. Missing clones are a known gap in these copies; in checked studies unresolved V genes cover under half, and the rest lacks a known reason. The sample table contains roughly 92,000 clones; only one count was recorded for roughly 84% of them. More than 15% of the sample belongs to the ten largest clones. According to the study, the label for this sample's time point signals: individuals recovered from natural SARS-CoV-2 infection. The sequenced sample was peripheral blood, obtained after recovery from COVID-19. These receptors all come from a human donor who had recovered from COVID-19.

The chain links TRBV5-8 to TRBJ2-7; possibly TRBD2 for D (6 bases). V was cut by 1 base and J by 2 bases, with 13 bases left in between. Germline V gene data show CDR1 as SGHTS and CDR2 as YDEGEE. The CDR3 covers 15 residues. The chain's CDR3 is CASSLNLGGTYEQYF. As DNA, the CDR3 is TGTGCCAGCAGCTTGAACTTAGGCGGGACCTACGAGCAGTACTTC.

This sequence joins TRBV18 and TRBJ2-7; D is perhaps TRBD1 (6 bases). Germline assignment: CDR1 KGHSH and CDR2 LQKENI. V shed 9 bases and J shed 3 bases, with 15 bases lying between them. The CDR3 totals 13 residues. CDR3 DNA: TGTGCCAGTTCCCGACAGGTTAACTACGAGCAGTACTTC. Its protein is CASSRQVNYEQYF.

This rearrangement joins TRBV2 to TRBJ1-6; D uncertain. The germline CDR1 and CDR2 sequences are SNHLY and FYNNEI. There are 14 residues in the CDR3. V dropped 7 bases and J dropped 0 bases, with 7 bases sitting between them. The CDR3 loop is CASIGFSYNSPLHF. The CDR3 DNA reads TGTGCCAGCATAGGGTTCTCCTATAATTCACCCCTCCACTTT.

The rearrangement uses TRBV19 and TRBJ1-3; D ambiguous. The CDR3 extends over 17 amino acids. Germline assignment: CDR1 LNHDA and CDR2 SQIVND (reference sequence). The V and J ends lost 5 bases and 0 bases respectively, with 17 bases between them. The CDR3 nucleotides read TGTGCCAGTAGTCCTCCGGGAGGATCAAGCTCTGGAAACACCATATATTTT. Translation gives CASSPPGGSSSGNTIYF. Combining the CDR3 with reference TRBV19 and TRBJ1-3 gives the whole variable domain DGGITQSPKYLFRKEGQNVTLSCEQNLNHDAMYWYRQDPGQGLRLIYYSQIVNDFQKGDIAEGYSVSREKKESFPLTVTSAQKNPTAFYLCASSPPGGSSSGNTIYFGEGSWLTVV.

The gene calls are TRBV6-5 and TRBJ2-7; D is perhaps TRBD1 (6 bases). Germline V CDR1 and CDR2: MNHEY, SVGAGI. This CDR3 region has 14 residues. V was trimmed by 5 bases and J by 5 bases, leaving 16 bases between them. The CDR3 sequence: CASSRGTKRHEQYF. CDR3 in DNA: TGTGCCAGCAGTCGAGGGACAAAGCGGCACGAGCAGTACTTC.

Only a few counts were recorded for this clone. V usage is TRBV9 and J usage is TRBJ1-6; unclear D gene. The CDR3 has 20 amino acids. Germline V gene lookup returns CDR1 SGDLS and CDR2 YYNGEE. The germline V and J ends were trimmed by 4 bases and 5 bases, with 28 bases remaining between them. CDR3 region: CASSPYSQRVYGRNNSPLHF. In nucleotides, the CDR3 is TGTGCCAGCAGCCCGTACAGTCAAAGGGTGTACGGGAGAAATAATTCACCCCTCCACTTT.

This chain connects TRBV28 to TRBJ2-1; TRBD1 agrees at 8 bases. With V trimmed by 3 bases and J by 7 bases, 2 bases remained unmatched. Germline-derived CDR1 and CDR2 are MDHEN and SYDVKM. CDR3 length: 13 amino acids. The CDR3 nucleotides read TGTGCCAGCAGTTTTCAGGGGGCAAATGAGCAGTTCTTC. This sequence encodes CASSFQGANEQFF. The full variable domain, its missing parts supplied by reference TRBV28 and TRBJ2-1, is DVKVTQSSRYLVKRTGEKVFLECVQDMDHENMFWYRQDPGLGLRLIYFSYDVKMKEKGDIPEGYSVSREKKERFSLILESASTNQTSMYLCASSFQGANEQFFGPGTRLTVL.

The CDR3 spells CASSQDNQPQHF. The CDR3 DNA follows: TGTGCCAGCAGCCAGGATAATCAGCCCCAGCATTTT. This chain joins TRBV6-5 and TRBJ1-5; D gene uncertain. The V end lost 6 bases, the J end lost 4 bases, and 7 bases lay between the germline ends. Germline-derived CDR1 and CDR2 are MNHEY and SVGAGI. CDR3 size: 12 residues.

In this sample, this clone turned up a few times. This rearrangement joins TRBV24-1 to TRBJ2-7, with D perhaps matching TRBD1 or TRBD2 (6 bases each). V was pared by 5 bases and J by 2 bases, with 15 bases between. The CDR3 sequence is 15 residues long. Germline V gives CDR1 KGHDR, CDR2 SFDVKD. For the CDR3, the DNA is TGTGCCACCAGTGCGAGGCAGGGGAGGCCCTACGAGCAGTACTTC. This encodes CATSARQGRPYEQYF.

The rearrangement joins TRBV6-2 or TRBV6-3 to TRBJ2-1; no clear D gene. This CDR3 spans 12 amino acids. Trimming shortened V by 5 bases and J by 5 bases, and 7 bases separated the two germline ends. From germline, CDR1 is MNHEY and CDR2 SVGEGT. The CDR3 DNA sequence: TGTGCCAGCAGTCCCACTAACAATGAGCAGTTCTTC. This encodes CASSPTNNEQFF.

CDR3 amino acids: CASSQEPSGVSYPGELFF. DNA of the CDR3: TGTGCCAGCAGCCAAGAGCCTAGCGGGGTATCTTACCCCGGGGAGCTGTTTTTT. The chain joins TRBV3-1 (or the pseudogene TRBV3-2) to TRBJ2-2; TRBD2 agrees at 9 bases. The CDR3 has 18 residues. V shed 0 bases and J 6 bases; nucleotides not matched to a gene: 11. CDR1 and CDR2 (germline): LGHDT, YNNKEL (reference sequence).

The genes are TRBV5-4 and TRBJ1-2; D remains unclear. CDR3 size: 14 residues. The germline V and J ends were trimmed by 2 bases and 2 bases, with 10 bases remaining between them. Germline-derived CDR1 and CDR2 are SGHNT and YYREEE (reference sequence). CDR3 in DNA: TGTGCCAGCAGCTTCGGCACAGAAAACTATGGCTACACCTTC. Amino acid sequence: CASSFGTENYGYTF.

The rearrangement joins TRBV12-3 or TRBV12-4 to TRBJ2-7; maybe TRBD1 (6 bases). CDR3 length: 13 residues. With 8 bases removed from V and 5 bases from J, the gap between germline ends came to 16 bases. CDR3 DNA sequence: TGTGCCAGCTCTCACAGGGTTTTAGACGAGCAGTACTTC. Protein sequence: CASSHRVLDEQYF.

This clone occurred once. The chain links TRBV28 to TRBJ1-4; D is possibly TRBD1 (5 bases). The CDR3 contains 13 residues. In germline, CDR1 is MDHEN, CDR2 SYDVKM. V was pared by 5 bases and J by 6 bases, with 10 bases between. CDR3: CASSPTEDEKLFF. The CDR3 region has the DNA TGTGCCAGCAGTCCGACAGAGGATGAAAAACTGTTTTTT.

V is TRBV18 and J is TRBJ1-2; 8 bases fit TRBD1. The CDR3 length is 14 residues. V shed 3 bases and J 2 bases; nucleotides not matched to a gene: 2. Germline V gene lookup returns CDR1 KGHSH and CDR2 LQKENI. Here the CDR3 DNA reads TGTGCCAGCTCACCCCGACAGGGGAACTATGGCTACACCTTC. It translates to CASSPRQGNYGYTF. The entire variable domain, with the rest obtained from reference TRBV18 and TRBJ1-2, is as follows: NAGVMQNPRHLVRRRGQEARLRCSPMKGHSHVYWYRQLPEEGLKFMVYLQKENIIDESGMPKERFSAEFPKEGPSILRIQQVVRGDSAAYFCASSPRQGNYGYTFGSGTRLTVV.

V gene TRBV5-4 combines with J gene TRBJ1-1, with D possibly matching TRBD1 (5 bases). Germline V gene data show CDR1 as SGHNT and CDR2 as YYREEE (reference sequence). Trimming removed 7 bases at V and 4 bases at J, with 11 bases between. This CDR3 spans 12 amino acids. The CDR3 region is CASGGISTEAFF. The CDR3 DNA reads TGTGCCAGCGGGGGGATCAGCACTGAAGCTTTCTTT. Looking up the rest from reference TRBV5-4 and TRBJ1-1 gives the full variable domain: ETGVTQSPTHLIKTRGQQVTLRCSSQSGHNTVSWYQQALGQGPQFIFQYYREEENGRGNFPPRFSGLQFPNYSSELNVNALELDDSALYLCASGGISTEAFFGQGTRLTVV.

The rearrangement joins TRBV5-4 to TRBJ2-7, with 7 bases lining up with TRBD2. Trimming removed 2 bases from V and 6 bases from J; junction bases left unmatched: 11. The CDR3 spans 15 residues. In germline, CDR1 is SGHNT, CDR2 YYREEE (reference sequence). The CDR3 is CASSFLGGVRSEQYF. The DNA of the CDR3 is TGTGCCAGCAGCTTTTTGGGGGGGGTACGGTCCGAGCAGTACTTC.

CDR3 sequence (DNA): TGCGCCAGCAGCTTCCGGGACGAGCAGTACTTC. This gives the protein CASSFRDEQYF. The chain carries TRBV5-1 and TRBJ2-7; D unresolved. Germline CDR1 SGHRS, CDR2 YFSETQ. Trimming removed 2 bases from V and 5 bases from J, with 5 bases in between. The CDR3 consists of 11 residues.

The chain is built from TRBV9 and TRBJ1-5, with TRBD1 as a possible D gene (5 bases). Between the trimmed V and J ends, which lost 1 base and 5 bases, there was a span of 13 bases. Germline loops: CDR1 SGDLS, CDR2 YYNGEE. This CDR3 spans 15 amino acids. This CDR3 is CASSVWGGDDQPQHF. CDR3 in DNA: TGTGCCAGCAGCGTATGGGGGGGGGACGATCAGCCCCAGCATTTT.

The chain is built from TRBV11-2 and TRBJ2-3, with D unclear. This CDR3 spans 15 amino acids. V was clipped by 0 bases and J by 2 bases, with 9 bases between them. CDR1 is SGHAT and CDR2 is FQNNGV in the germline V gene. CDR3 sequence (DNA): TGTGCCAGCAGCTTAGAAGGCATTATCACAGATACGCAGTATTTT. It is translated as CASSLEGIITDTQYF. The whole variable domain, remainder taken from reference TRBV11-2 and TRBJ2-3, is EAGVAQSPRYKIIEKRQSVAFWCNPISGHATLYWYQQILGQGPKLLIQFQNNGVVDDSQLPKDRFSAERLKGVDSTLKIQPAKLEDSAVYLCASSLEGIITDTQYFGPGTRLTVL.

This chain joins TRBV5-4 and TRBJ2-1, with 8 bases that match TRBD2. Germline V CDR1 and CDR2: SGHNT, YYREEE (reference sequence). V was pared by 0 bases and J by 0 bases, with 2 bases of the junction left unmatched. CDR3 length equals 16 residues. The CDR3 region is CASSLASGSSYNEQFF. CDR3 sequence (DNA): TGTGCCAGCAGCTTGGCCAGCGGGAGCTCCTACAATGAGCAGTTCTTC.

This chain links TRBV27 with TRBJ2-7; TRBD2 might be the D (6 bases). Germline values: CDR1 MNHEY, CDR2 SMNVEV (reference sequence). The V gene lost 0 bases and the J gene lost 2 bases, with 20 bases spanning the gap. The CDR3 is 18 residues long. CDR3 residues: CASSLSSGIQRVTYEQYF. For the CDR3, the DNA is TGTGCCAGCAGTTTATCTTCAGGTATCCAGCGGGTTACCTACGAGCAGTACTTC.

The chain employs TRBV18 and TRBJ2-7; 7 bases are a match to TRBD1. From germline, CDR1 is KGHSH and CDR2 LQKENI. Trimming cost V 0 bases and J 1 base; bases outside gene matches: 6. The CDR3 has 16 amino acids. The CDR3 loop is CASSPPRGGASYEQYF. CDR3 sequence (DNA): TGTGCCAGCTCACCACCGAGAGGGGGCGCTTCCTACGAGCAGTACTTC.

The chain recombines TRBV10-2 with TRBJ1-1, with 10 bases matching TRBD1. Germline CDR1 is WSHSY and CDR2 is SAAADI. Unmatched junction bases numbered 3, after V lost 3 bases and J lost 2 bases. The CDR3 has 15 amino acids. The CDR3 sequence is CASSDRDRGNTEAFF. The CDR3 nucleotides are TGCGCCAGCAGTGATAGGGACAGGGGAAACACTGAAGCTTTCTTT.

DNA for the CDR3: TGTGCCAGCAGCTTAGACAGGGTTAACTATGGCTACACCTTC. Its translation is CASSLDRVNYGYTF. This chain links TRBV5-6 with TRBJ1-2; 7 positions agree with TRBD1. The J segment lost 1 base and the V segment lost 2 bases, leaving 2 bases of the junction unmatched. Germline V gene data show CDR1 as SGHDT and CDR2 as YYEEEE. The CDR3 is 14 amino acids.

This clone has a single count. The chain recombines TRBV14 with TRBJ2-7, with D possibly matching TRBD1 (6 bases). CDR1 and CDR2 (germline): SGHDN, FVKESK. There are 16 residues in the CDR3. Trimming removed 2 bases from V and 2 bases from J, with 16 bases in between. CDR3 coding DNA: TGTGCCAGCAGCCAACTCGGCAGGGGTCAAACCTACGAGCAGTACTTC. Translation: CASSQLGRGQTYEQYF.

The chain combines TRBV11-3 with TRBJ2-3; perhaps TRBD1 as D (6 bases). The V gene lost 5 bases and the J gene lost 3 bases, with 15 bases spanning the gap. Germline values: CDR1 SGHNT, CDR2 YENEEA. This CDR3 has 15 amino acids. The CDR3 sequence: CASSQQGYRTDTQYF. The CDR3 DNA follows: TGTGCCAGCAGCCAACAGGGCTATAGAACAGATACGCAGTATTTT.

The chain couples TRBV7-9 to TRBJ2-4; perhaps TRBD2 as D (6 bases). V was shortened by 2 bases and J by 1 base, with 18 bases between the two germline ends. There are 18 residues in the CDR3. The germline gives CDR1 SEHNR, CDR2 FQNEAQ (reference sequence). The CDR3 reads CASSLLYKGGGAKNIQYF. The CDR3 bases are TGTGCCAGCAGCTTACTTTATAAGGGAGGAGGTGCCAAAAACATTCAGTACTTC. The entire variable domain, with the rest obtained from reference TRBV7-9 and TRBJ2-4, is as follows: DTGVSQNPRHKITKRGQNVTFRCDPISEHNRLYWYRQTLGQGPEFLTYFQNEAQLEKSRLLSDRFSAERPKGSFSTLEIQRTEQGDSAMYLCASSLLYKGGGAKNIQYFGAGTRLSVL.

The chain uses TRBV28 and TRBJ2-7, with unresolved D. From germline, CDR1 is MDHEN and CDR2 SYDVKM. The CDR3 covers 13 residues. The V end lost 10 bases, the J end lost 1 base, and 14 bases lay between the germline ends. As DNA, the CDR3 is TGTGCCATCGTACCCTGGGGATCCTACGAGCAGTACTTC. It specifies CAIVPWGSYEQYF.

This chain links TRBV4-3 with TRBJ2-7, with 7 bases matching TRBD2. V dropped 0 bases and J dropped 6; count of bases not matched to a gene: 2. The CDR3 extends over 13 amino acids. CDR1 and CDR2 from the germline V gene are LGHNA and YSLEER. As DNA, the CDR3 is TGCGCCAGCAGCCAAGATGCGGGGGTCGAGCAGTACTTC. It codes for CASSQDAGVEQYF.